Listed below are T cell receptor beta chains from one sample, sequenced in a study of blood T cell repertoires in COVID-19. The method was immunoSEQ multiplex PCR; TCRdb's version includes in-frame clones alone and lacks a portion of them. The table has a few hundred thousand clones, roughly 90% seen once. The source material was peripheral blood. These receptors all stem from a man aged 60 to 75 who had recovered from COVID-19. CDR3s include the opening cysteine and the closing phenylalanine or tryptophan. The D gene is left open where the match is weak. The size of a clone is reported for some rows only, either as once, few or many, or as a class for expanded clones.

D	size	V	J	DNA	CDR3
TRBD2	-	TRBV9	TRBJ2-1	TGTGCCAGCACCGGGGGACCGGGACTAGCGGACAATGAGCAGTTCTTC	CASTGGPGLADNEQFF
-	few	TRBV14	TRBJ1-2	TGTGCCAGCAGCCAAGGCGCAGGTCATGGCTACACCTTC	CASSQGAGHGYTF
TRBD2	-	TRBV4-1	TRBJ2-7	TGCGCCAGCAGCCAAGATCTGCCTAGCGGGTCAATATGGGGCTACGAGCAGTACTTC	CASSQDLPSGSIWGYEQYF
-	-	TRBV6-5	TRBJ1-1	TGTGCCAGCAGAAGAAACGGGGGGCAAACTGAAGCTTTCTTT	CASRRNGGQTEAFF
-	-	TRBV9	TRBJ1-1	TGTGCCAGCAGCCATTCATTACAGGCCTTGAACACTGAAGCTTTCTTT	CASSHSLQALNTEAFF
-	-	TRBV24-1	TRBJ2-3	TGTGCCACCAGTGATTTGACCGGGACTCAAACAGATACGCAGTATTTT	CATSDLTGTQTDTQYF
-	-	TRBV29-1	TRBJ1-4	TGCAGCGTTGATTTGGGCGCGTGGGAACTGTTTTTT	CSVDLGAWELFF
-	-	TRBV29-1	TRBJ2-5	TGCAGCGTCCAAAGGACAACTTCAGTGACCCAGTACTTC	CSVQRTTSVTQYF
-	-	TRBV6-5	TRBJ1-1	TGTGCCAGCAGAACGTCAGGGGTAAACACTGAAGCTTTCTTT	CASRTSGVNTEAFF
-	-	TRBV25-1	TRBJ2-6	TGTGCCAGCAGTGAATATAGGCAGGACTCTGGGGCCAACGTCCTGACTTTC	CASSEYRQDSGANVLTF
TRBD1	-	TRBV27	TRBJ1-1	TGTGCCAGCAACCCCGGACAGGGATGGACTGAAGCTTTCTTT	CASNPGQGWTEAFF
-	-	TRBV20-1	TRBJ1-1	TGCAGTGCCAGTCGAGGGTCTGAAGCTTTCTTT	CSASRGSEAFF
-	-	TRBV14	TRBJ1-4	TGTGCCAGCAGTAAAAATCTCGCGGGTCCCAGGGGTGAAAAACTGTTTTTT	CASSKNLAGPRGEKLFF
TRBD1	-	TRBV5-4	TRBJ2-7	TGTGCCAGCAGCCTCGCCCGACAGGGGAGCCACGAGCAGTACTTC	CASSLARQGSHEQYF
TRBD2	-	TRBV4-2	TRBJ2-3	TGTGCCAGCAGCCAACTAGCGGGGGGGCTTTCATCCACAGATACGCAGTATTTT	CASSQLAGGLSSTDTQYF
-	-	TRBV5-6	TRBJ2-6	TGTGCCAGCAGCAACAAGATCTCTGGGGCCAACGTCCTGACTTTC	CASSNKISGANVLTF
-	-	TRBV5-1	TRBJ2-7	TGCGCCAGCAGCTCGACGGGTAGCTCCTACGAGCAGTACTTC	CASSSTGSSYEQYF
-	-	TRBV7-2	TRBJ1-1	TGTGCCAGCAGCTTAGCGACAGTGAGGACTGAAGCTTTCTTT	CASSLATVRTEAFF
TRBD1	-	TRBV18	TRBJ1-5	TGTGCCAGCTCACCAAGAGAGGGGGCCGGCAATCAGCCCCAGCATTTT	CASSPREGAGNQPQHF
TRBD2	-	TRBV7-6	TRBJ2-2	TGTGCCAGCAGCCCCGCAAACCTGGGACTAGCGAACACCGGGGAGCTGTTTTTT	CASSPANLGLANTGELFF
TRBD1	-	TRBV28	TRBJ1-2	TGTGCCAGCAGTGGGGACAGGGCCTATGGCTACACCTTC	CASSGDRAYGYTF
TRBD1	-	TRBV24-1	TRBJ1-2	TGTGCCACCAGTGACGGGACAGGGGGGATTAGGGACTATGGCTACACCTTC	CATSDGTGGIRDYGYTF
TRBD1	-	TRBV19	TRBJ2-5	TGTGCCAGTAGTACGACAGGGTTGGAAGAGACCCAGTACTTC	CASSTTGLEETQYF
-	-	TRBV7-6	TRBJ1-2	TGTGCCAGCAGCGACGACCGGGGACAAGGCTACACCTTC	CASSDDRGQGYTF
TRBD1	-	TRBV9	TRBJ1-5	TGTGCCAGCAGCCTCAGGGGGCATCAGCCCCAGCATTTT	CASSLRGHQPQHF
-	-	TRBV9	TRBJ1-1	TGTGCCAGCAGTAAAGACCGGGTCACTGAAGCTTTCTTT	CASSKDRVTEAFF
-	-	TRBV7-2	TRBJ1-5	TGTGCCAGCAGCCTAGCCTCAGGGATTAACCAGCCCCAGCATTTT	CASSLASGINQPQHF
TRBD2	-	TRBV24-1	TRBJ2-5	TGTGCCACCAGTGATACGGGGCGGGGGGAAGAGACCCAGTACTTC	CATSDTGRGEETQYF
-	-	TRBV19	TRBJ2-7	TGTGCCAGTAGTACGATAGTGGTCCAGAACAGCCTGAACTACGAGCAGTACTTC	CASSTIVVQNSLNYEQYF
TRBD1	-	TRBV7-3	TRBJ2-3	TGTGCCAGCAGCGACAGGGCAGATACGCAGTATTTT	CASSDRADTQYF
-	-	TRBV19	TRBJ1-3	TGTGCCAGTAGTCCACTGCTGGGCACCTCTGGAAACACCATATATTTT	CASSPLLGTSGNTIYF
-	once	TRBV11-2	TRBJ1-1	TGTGCCAGCAGCTTAGATCAAGTCGGGGCTTTCTTT	CASSLDQVGAFF
TRBD1	many	TRBV7-8	TRBJ2-7	TGTGCCAGCAGCTCAATATTGACAGGGGCCGTCCACGAGCAGTACTTC	CASSSILTGAVHEQYF
TRBD2	-	TRBV19	TRBJ2-3	TGTGCCAGTAGTCCGGGACTAGTGGCGTCAGATACGCAGTATTTT	CASSPGLVASDTQYF
-	-	TRBV6-1	TRBJ2-1	TGTGCCAGCAGTGAAGCGGACAGTCGCAATGAGCAGTTCTTC	CASSEADSRNEQFF
-	-	TRBV9	TRBJ1-1	TGTGCCAGCAGCGCGAGGGGGTCCGGTGAAGCTTTCTTT	CASSARGSGEAFF
-	-	TRBV29-1	TRBJ2-7	TGCAGCGTTGAATCAGGTGGGCCCTTGTACTTC	CSVESGGPLYF
-	once	TRBV30	TRBJ1-3	TGTGCCTGGAGTGACGCCCGGACAGCCTCTGGAAACACCATATATTTT	CAWSDARTASGNTIYF
-	-	TRBV9	TRBJ1-5	TGTGCCAGCAGCGTAGCCGGTTATAGCAATCAGCCCCAGCATTTT	CASSVAGYSNQPQHF
-	-	TRBV7-3	TRBJ2-1	TGTGCCAGCAGCTCTCCGGGGGACAATGAGCAGTTCTTC	CASSSPGDNEQFF